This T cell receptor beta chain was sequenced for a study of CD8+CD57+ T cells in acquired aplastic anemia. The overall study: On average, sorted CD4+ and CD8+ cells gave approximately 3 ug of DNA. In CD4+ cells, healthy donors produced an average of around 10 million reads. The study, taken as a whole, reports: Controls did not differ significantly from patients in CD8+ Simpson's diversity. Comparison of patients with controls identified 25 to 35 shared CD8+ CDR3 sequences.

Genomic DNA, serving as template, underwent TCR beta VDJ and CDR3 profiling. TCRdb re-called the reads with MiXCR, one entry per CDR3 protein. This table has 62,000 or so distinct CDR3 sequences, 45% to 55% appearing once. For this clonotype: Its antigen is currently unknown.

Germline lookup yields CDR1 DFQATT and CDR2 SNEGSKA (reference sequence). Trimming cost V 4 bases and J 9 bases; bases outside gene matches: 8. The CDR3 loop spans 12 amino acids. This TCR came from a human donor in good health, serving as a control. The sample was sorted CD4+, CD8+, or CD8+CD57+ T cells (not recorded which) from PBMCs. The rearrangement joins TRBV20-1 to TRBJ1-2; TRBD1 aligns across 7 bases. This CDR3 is CSANSGTASYTF. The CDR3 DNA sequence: TGCAGTGCTAACTCCGGGACAGCAAGCTACACCTTC.